This record covers a single T cell receptor (beta chain). From the RT-PCR reads, TCRdb called clonotypes with MiXCR, one entry per CDR3 protein. The table includes some 40,000 distinct CDR3 sequences, roughly 30% detected once. This CDR3 has 17 residues. The germline CDR1 and CDR2 sequences are SGHVS and FNYEAQ. V was pared by 4 bases and J by 5 bases, with 21 bases between. The sample belongs to a study of patients and donors after allogeneic stem cell transplantation. The chain carries TRBV7-6 and TRBJ2-1; D may be TRBD2 (5 bases). The sequenced sample consisted of blood, either unsorted or a sorted T cell fraction (not recorded which). This sequence originates from a human donor who was either an allogeneic HSCT recipient or a stem cell or donor lymphocyte infusion donor (not recorded which). It is not recorded whose cells these are; they may come from a transplant donor. The CDR3 coding sequence is TGTGCCAGCAGCTCGCATAGCGCACACGGCAAAAACAATGAGCAGTTCTTC. Amino acid sequence: CASSSHSAHGKNNEQFF. The entire variable domain, with the rest obtained from reference TRBV7-6 and TRBJ2-1, is as follows: GAGVSQSPRYKVTKRGQDVALRCDPISGHVSLYWYRQALGQGPEFLTYFNYEAQQDKSGLPNDRFSAERPEGSISTLTIQRTEQRDSAMYRCASSSHSAHGKNNEQFFGPGTRLTVL.